This TCR beta chain derives from a study of blood T cell repertoires in COVID-19. The repertoire was sequenced with immunoSEQ multiplex PCR; TCRdb's copy has only in-frame clones and lacks some. The top ten clones hold about an eighth of a sample with about 81,000 clones, 84% of them seen once. Germline CDR1 reads MDHEN; CDR2 reads SYDVKM. The CDR3 extends over 15 amino acids. The V gene end was trimmed by 4 bases and the J gene end by 2 bases; junction bases not matched to a gene: 3. Sequencing was done on a sample of peripheral blood. The genes are TRBV28 and TRBJ2-1; 9 bases align to TRBD2. The sequence was collected from a human donor in a cohort sampled during active COVID-19. CDR3 in DNA: TGTGCCAGCAGTTCCCAGCGGGGGGCCTACAATGAGCAGTTCTTC. The encoded protein is CASSSQRGAYNEQFF.